One sample yielded the 17 T cell receptor beta chains listed below, sequenced in a study of response to subunit inactivated influenza vaccine. One entry per CDR3 protein results from TCRdb running MiXCR on the RT-PCR reads. Found here are about 520,000 distinct CDR3 sequences, around 25% of them singletons; the top ten hold over 1.5%. The sequencing here drew on CD4+ T cells sorted from PBMCs, taken around 5 days after vaccination. The receptors shown here come from a man aged 50-59 years who received an inactivated influenza vaccine.

This clonotype was recorded a few times. This sequence joins TRBV25-1 and TRBJ2-6; no reliable D call. The germline V gene encodes CDR1 MGHDK and CDR2 SYGVNS. Trimming removed 1 base from V and 1 base from J, with 11 bases in between. The CDR3 is made up of 17 amino acids. CDR3 residues: CASSEFRLTSGANVLTF. The CDR3 region has the DNA TGTGCCAGCAGTGAATTTCGGTTGACGTCTGGGGCCAACGTCCTGACTTTC.

This clonotype was observed a few times. The rearrangement joins TRBV6-5 to TRBJ2-7; D may be TRBD2 (6 bases). The V and J ends lost 5 bases and 4 bases respectively, with 15 bases between them. The CDR3 runs to 14 residues. Germline V CDR1 and CDR2: MNHEY, SVGAGI. This CDR3 reads CASSTQGGVYEQYF. The CDR3 nucleotides read TGTGCCAGCAGTACTCAGGGAGGCGTTTACGAGCAGTACTTC.

This clonotype has just a few counts. Here the CDR3 reads CASSRGQGIDWTEAFF. CDR3 sequence (DNA): TGCGCCAGCAGCAGAGGACAGGGAATAGATTGGACTGAAGCTTTCTTT. The chain combines TRBV5-1 with TRBJ1-1; 8 bases are a match to TRBD1. This CDR3 has 16 residues. Trimming cost V 4 bases and J 5 bases; bases outside gene matches: 13. Per the germline V gene, CDR1 is SGHRS and CDR2 is YFSETQ. The variable domain in full, with the rest retrieved from reference TRBV5-1 and TRBJ1-1, is KAGVTQTPRYLIKTRGQQVTLSCSPISGHRSVSWYQQTPGQGLQFLFEYFSETQRNKGNFPGRFSGRQFSNSRSEMNVSTLELGDSALYLCASSRGQGIDWTEAFFGQGTRLTVV.

This clonotype was counted a few times. A much larger clonotype is one base distant, so this may be a read error. This sequence joins TRBV20-1 and TRBJ2-1; TRBD2 aligns across 15 bases. Germline V gives CDR1 DFQATT, CDR2 SNEGSKA (reference sequence). This CDR3 spans 16 amino acids. Here the CDR3 DNA reads TGCTGTGCTAGGACTAGCGGGGGGGCCTTCGAAAATGAGCAGTTCTTC. It is translated as CCARTSGGAFENEQFF.

The chain combines TRBV20-1 with TRBJ1-2; D unresolved. Looked up from germline, CDR1 is DFQATT and CDR2 is SNEGSKA (reference sequence). V was cut by 3 bases and J by 9 bases, with 14 bases left in between. This CDR3 has 12 residues. CDR3 protein: CSASQEARRYTF. CDR3 in DNA: TGCAGTGCTAGTCAGGAGGCCAGGCGCTACACCTTC.

CDR3 DNA: TGCAGTGCTCGCTCTAGCGGGCCGACCGGGGAGCTGTTTTTT. This sequence encodes CSARSSGPTGELFF. This rearrangement joins TRBV20-1 to TRBJ2-2; 8 bases map to TRBD2. This CDR3 has 14 residues. In germline, CDR1 is DFQATT, CDR2 SNEGSKA (reference sequence). Unmatched junction bases numbered 7, after V lost 5 bases and J lost 5 bases.

This clonotype was counted between two and nine times. The chain is built from TRBV12-3 or TRBV12-4 and TRBJ2-7; 9 positions match TRBD2. The CDR3 loop spans 20 amino acids. V lost 7 bases to trimming and J lost 3 bases; unmatched junction nucleotides: 25. The chain's CDR3 is CASTTAGRGVAREGLYEQYF. In DNA form, the CDR3 reads TGTGCCAGCACCACCGCCGGCCGGGGAGTAGCGCGGGAGGGCCTCTACGAGCAGTACTTC.

This chain connects TRBV6-1 to TRBJ2-5; 13 bases are shared with TRBD2. There are 16 residues in the CDR3. Germline V gene data show CDR1 as MNHNS and CDR2 as SASEGT. J was trimmed by 2 bases and V by 6 bases; bases with no gene match: 6. CDR3 region: CASRPPTSGGQETQYF. Written as DNA, the CDR3 is TGTGCCAGCAGGCCCCCGACTAGCGGGGGGCAAGAGACCCAGTACTTC.

The table lists this clonotype with a few counts. The V gene is TRBV27, the J gene TRBJ1-5; D is undetermined. Germline V gene lookup returns CDR1 MNHEY and CDR2 SMNVEV (reference sequence). V dropped 2 bases and J dropped 9 bases, with 20 bases sitting between them. The CDR3 spans 16 residues. CDR3 coding DNA: TGTGCCAGCAGTTTAAAGGAGCCCCGTCGCTCTTGGCCCCAGCATTTT. Translated, it gives CASSLKEPRRSWPQHF.

This clonotype came up a few times. The chain recombines TRBV10-3 with TRBJ1-3; D unresolved. CDR1 is ENHRY, CDR2 SYGVKD, per germline. The CDR3 contains 12 residues. V lost 9 bases, J lost 0 bases, and 6 bases lay in between. This chain's CDR3 is CAMAGSGNTIYF. The CDR3 DNA sequence: TGTGCCATGGCCGGCTCTGGAAACACCATATATTTT.

The table lists this clonotype with many counts. The J gene is TRBJ2-4, the V gene TRBV12-3 or TRBV12-4; D ambiguous. There are 14 residues in the CDR3. The V and J ends lost 4 bases and 0 bases respectively, with 7 bases between them. The CDR3 spells CASSSDLAKNIQYF. CDR3 in DNA: TGTGCCAGCAGTTCGGATCTAGCCAAAAACATTCAGTACTTC.

This clonotype turned up a few times. The chain is built from TRBV7-2 and TRBJ2-3, with TRBD2 identical over 10 bases. This CDR3 is 15 amino acids long. The V and J ends lost 2 bases and 2 bases, in that order; junction bases with no gene match: 1. In germline, CDR1 is SGHTA, CDR2 FQGNSA. CDR3 region: CASSLLAGVTDTQYF. As DNA, the CDR3 is TGTGCCAGCAGCTTACTAGCGGGGGTCACAGATACGCAGTATTTT.

The chain joins TRBV4-3 to TRBJ1-5; possible D gene TRBD1, 6 bases. V was pared by 2 bases and J by 3 bases, with 11 bases between. This CDR3 contains 15 residues. Looked up from germline, CDR1 is LGHNA and CDR2 is YSLEER. CDR3 nucleotides: TGCGCCAGCAGCCAAATCAGGGGTTACAATCAGCCCCAGCATTTT. Amino acid sequence: CASSQIRGYNQPQHF.

CDR3 nucleotide sequence: TGTGCCAGCAGGGATAATGAAAAACTGTTTTTT. Its protein product is CASRDNEKLFF. V is TRBV12-3 or TRBV12-4 and J is TRBJ1-4; no clear D gene. This CDR3 region has 11 residues. Trimming took 6 bases from V and 4 from J, leaving 3 bases between them.

V and J are TRBV20-1 and TRBJ2-1; TRBD2 matches 7 bases. Germline CDR1 DFQATT, CDR2 SNEGSKA (reference sequence). This CDR3 spans 16 amino acids. Losses at the gene ends were 0 bases for V and 3 bases for J; bases not matched to a gene: 8. The CDR3 loop reads CSARDSGGSIYNEQFF. As DNA, the CDR3 is TGCAGTGCTAGAGATAGTGGCGGGAGTATCTACAATGAGCAGTTCTTC.

This sequence joins TRBV4-1 and TRBJ2-2, with TRBD2 matching 9 bases. V lost 0 bases and J lost 7; bases outside the gene matches: 9. The CDR3 totals 17 residues. Germline CDR1 and CDR2: MGHRA and YSYEKL. The chain's CDR3 is CASSQDPRPSGVGELFF. The CDR3 DNA is TGCGCCAGCAGCCAAGATCCTCGGCCTAGCGGGGTCGGGGAGCTGTTTTTT.

This sequence joins TRBV11-1 and TRBJ2-3; D remains unclear. The ends were cut back, 5 bases at V and 1 base at J, with 22 bases in the middle. This CDR3 has 18 amino acids. Germline V gene data show CDR1 as SGHAT and CDR2 as FQDESV (reference sequence). The DNA of the CDR3 is TGTGCCAGCAGCATATTGGGCCGGGTGTCATTTGGCACAGATACGCAGTATTTT. It yields the protein CASSILGRVSFGTDTQYF. Full variable domain (remainder filled in from reference TRBV11-1 and TRBJ2-3): EAEVAQSPRYKITEKSQAVAFWCDPISGHATLYWYRQILGQGPELLVQFQDESVVDDSQLPKDRFSAERLKGVDSTLKIQPAELGDSAMYLCASSILGRVSFGTDTQYFGPGTRLTVL.